Included here is one T cell receptor beta chain sequence, with context. This entry comes from a study of T cell changes during pregnancy in multiple sclerosis. Profiled with immunoSEQ multiplex PCR; TCRdb holds only in-frame clones, not every one. The sample consists of 55,000 to 70,000 clones, 80% to 90% of them appearing once. This CDR3 contains 14 residues. The V gene lost 10 bases and the J gene lost 1 base, with 13 bases spanning the gap. CDR1 is LNHDA, CDR2 SQIVND, per germline (reference sequence). The sequenced sample was peripheral blood, obtained in the first trimester of pregnancy. The chain couples TRBV19 to TRBJ2-2; maybe TRBD1 (6 bases). The clonotype originates from a female donor with multiple sclerosis, enrolled in a pregnancy study. Here the CDR3 DNA reads TGTGCCACCCCGGGACACCTGAACACCGGGGAGCTGTTTTTT. It translates to CATPGHLNTGELFF.